A selection of T cell receptor beta chains follows, all from one sample in a study of cytomegalovirus exposure and HLA in healthy donors. Produced via immunoSEQ multiplex PCR; TCRdb's table is partial and in-frame only. The profile covers around 120,000 clones, with around 89% appearing a single time and 6% to 7% taken by the ten largest. The sample consisted of PBMCs. All receptors come from a woman aged 18-35 years in good health and CMV-seropositive. Both conserved end residues are part of each CDR3. Each record gives: clone size, J gene, D gene, V gene, CDR3 protein, CDR3 DNA. D genes are given only for firm matches. Clone size is stated in some rows and not others, as once, few, many or a class when expanded.

. TRBJ2-1 TRBD2 TRBV19 CASSSPGLVNEQFF TGTGCCAGTAGTAGCCCGGGACTAGTCAATGAGCAGTTCTTC
. TRBJ2-1 TRBD2 TRBV19 CASSNPGASGSGTYNEQFF TGTGCCAGTAGTAACCCAGGAGCTAGCGGGAGTGGGACCTACAATGAGCAGTTCTTC
. TRBJ2-3 TRBD2 TRBV5-1 CASSLSSGGEFTDTQYF TGCGCCAGCAGCTTGAGTAGCGGGGGTGAATTCACAGATACGCAGTATTTT
. TRBJ1-2 . TRBV6-1 CASSLGLFYGYTF TGTGCCAGCAGCCTAGGCCTCTTTTATGGCTACACCTTC
. TRBJ1-1 TRBD1 TRBV29-1 CSVRQGFYTEAFF TGCAGCGTCAGACAGGGATTTTACACTGAAGCTTTCTTT
. TRBJ1-3 . TRBV19 CASSRRSGATGNTIYF TGTGCCAGTAGTAGAAGATCAGGGGCCACAGGAAACACCATATATTTT
. TRBJ1-5 TRBD1 TRBV12-5 CASGSGQGAGQPQHF TGTGCTAGTGGTTCGGGACAGGGGGCTGGGCAGCCCCAGCATTTT
. TRBJ2-1 . TRBV29-1 CSARTASYNEQFF TGCAGCGCCCGGACAGCGAGCTACAATGAGCAGTTCTTC
once TRBJ1-5 . TRBV19 CASSIAGPSNQPQHF TGTGCCAGTAGTATAGCAGGGCCGAGCAATCAGCCCCAGCATTTT
. TRBJ1-2 . TRBV6-1 CASSVQASRGYTF TGTGCCAGCAGTGTCCAGGCTTCCAGGGGCTACACCTTC
. TRBJ1-2 TRBD1 TRBV2 CATVRDSPVGWYGYTF TGTGCCACCGTAAGGGACAGCCCCGTTGGGTGGTATGGCTACACCTTC
. TRBJ2-1 TRBD2 TRBV6-1 CASRLVSGVEQFF TGTGCCAGCAGGCTTGTTAGCGGGGTTGAGCAGTTCTTC
. TRBJ2-6 . TRBV29-1 CSVEVPNLGANVLTF TGCAGCGTTGAAGTCCCAAACTTGGGGGCCAACGTCCTGACTTTC
once TRBJ1-2 . TRBV19 CASTGGGDGYTF TGTGCCAGTACCGGGGGGGGTGATGGCTACACCTTC
once TRBJ2-1 TRBD2 TRBV4-3 CASSQGRGGSGDNEQFF TGCGCCAGCAGCCAAGGTCGCGGCGGGAGCGGGGACAATGAGCAGTTCTTC
. TRBJ1-5 TRBD1 TRBV4-2 CASSLGQGRNQPQHF TGTGCCAGCAGCTTGGGACAGGGAAGAAATCAGCCCCAGCATTTT
. TRBJ2-5 TRBD2 TRBV7-2 CASSLAIGTSGRETQYF TGTGCCAGCAGCTTAGCAATCGGGACTAGCGGGAGGGAGACCCAGTACTTC
. TRBJ1-2 TRBD1 TRBV7-8 CASSPSDRNYGYTF TGTGCCAGCAGCCCGTCGGACAGGAACTATGGCTACACCTTC
. TRBJ1-5 . TRBV7-2 CASSTKTAQPQHF TGTGCCAGCAGCACGAAGACAGCCCAGCCCCAGCATTTT
. TRBJ2-3 TRBD1 TRBV11-2 CASSLDGQGVGTDTQYF TGTGCCAGCAGCTTAGATGGACAGGGGGTGGGGACAGATACGCAGTATTTT
. TRBJ1-3 . TRBV7-3 CASSLGGTGNTIYF TGTGCCAGCAGCTTAGGAGGAACTGGAAACACCATATATTTT
. TRBJ1-3 . TRBV18 CASSRGGSLSGNTIYF TGTGCCAGCTCACGCGGAGGGAGTCTATCTGGAAACACCATATATTTT
. TRBJ2-5 TRBD2 TRBV11-2 CASSLGGLAGGETQYF TGTGCCAGCAGCTTAGGGGGACTAGCGGGAGGAGAGACCCAGTACTTC
once TRBJ2-5 . TRBV19 CATTGTRETQYF TGTGCCACTACAGGGACGAGAGAGACCCAGTACTTC
. TRBJ2-1 TRBD1 TRBV6-5 CASSYGWTGNEQFF TGTGCCAGCAGTTACGGGTGGACAGGCAATGAGCAGTTCTTC
. TRBJ2-5 TRBD1 TRBV10-2 CASSAPGQGKETQYF TGCGCCAGCAGTGCCCCGGGACAGGGAAAAGAGACCCAGTACTTC
. TRBJ1-1 TRBD1 TRBV11-2 CASSHGTVNTEAFF TGTGCCAGCAGCCACGGGACAGTAAACACTGAAGCTTTCTTT
. TRBJ2-7 TRBD1 TRBV27 CASSTSRDRGESSYEQYF TGTGCCAGCAGCACGTCCCGGGACAGGGGGGAAAGCTCCTACGAGCAGTACTTC
. TRBJ1-2 TRBD1 TRBV5-1 CASSWTVTGGAGGYTF TGCGCCAGCAGCTGGACTGTGACAGGGGGCGCGGGGGGCTACACCTTC
. TRBJ2-5 TRBD1 TRBV13 CASSSAGTEIQETQYF TGTGCCAGCAGCTCAGCCGGGACAGAAATCCAAGAGACCCAGTACTTC
. TRBJ1-2 TRBD1 TRBV9 CASSVTGTGSGGYTF TGTGCCAGCAGCGTAACCGGGACAGGCTCGGGTGGCTACACCTTC
few TRBJ1-1 . TRBV7-9 CASSFYRENTEAFF TGTGCCAGCAGCTTTTACAGGGAGAACACTGAAGCTTTCTTT
. TRBJ2-1 TRBD2 TRBV11-3 CASSPRRGVEQFF TGTGCCAGCAGCCCTCGCCGGGGGGTTGAGCAGTTCTTC
. TRBJ1-1 TRBD1 TRBV7-8 CASSLGDSGPYYAFF TGTGCCAGCAGCTTAGGGGACAGTGGACCTTATTACGCTTTCTTT
. TRBJ2-1 TRBD2 TRBV7-9 CASSKSSGRAVNEQFF TGTGCCAGCAGTAAGTCTAGCGGGAGGGCCGTAAATGAGCAGTTCTTC
few TRBJ2-4 . TRBV6-5 CASSQSLAKNIQYF TGTGCCAGCAGCCAGTCCCTAGCCAAAAACATTCAGTACTTC
once TRBJ2-3 . TRBV5-1 CASSLTNRGTSSSTDTQYF TGCGCCAGCAGCTTAACGAATAGAGGGACTTCATCTAGCACAGATACGCAGTATTTT
. TRBJ1-1 TRBD1 TRBV15 CATSRGRTEAFF TGTGCCACCTCCAGGGGGCGCACTGAAGCTTTCTTT
. TRBJ2-5 . TRBV7-9 CASSQPGLLQETQYF TGTGCCAGCAGCCAACCGGGACTCCTCCAAGAGACCCAGTACTTC
once TRBJ2-6 TRBD2 TRBV5-1 CASRPGLAGGLGANVLTF TGCGCCAGCAGACCGGGACTAGCGGGGGGGCTTGGGGCCAACGTCCTGACTTTC
. TRBJ1-5 . TRBV9 CASSVVRPSGKQPQHF TGTGCCAGCAGCGTAGTAAGACCTTCAGGAAAGCAGCCCCAGCATTTT
. TRBJ1-1 . TRBV6-1 CASSELGSQEAFF TGTGCCAGCAGTGAACTAGGGAGCCAAGAAGCTTTCTTT
. TRBJ1-4 . TRBV7-2 CASSLALGATNEKLFF TGTGCCAGCAGCTTAGCCCTAGGAGCAACTAATGAAAAACTGTTTTTT
once TRBJ2-6 TRBD1 TRBV4-1 CASSQRDRGISGANVLTF TGCGCCAGCAGCCAGAGGGACAGGGGCATCTCTGGGGCCAACGTCCTGACTTTC
. TRBJ2-1 . TRBV10-3 CAISESTALGNEQFF TGTGCCATCAGTGAGTCGACAGCTTTGGGCAATGAGCAGTTCTTC
. TRBJ2-1 TRBD1 TRBV14 CASSAQGPYNEQFF TGTGCCAGCAGCGCACAGGGGCCCTACAATGAGCAGTTCTTC
. TRBJ1-2 . TRBV11-2 CASRDLRGRALYGYTF TGTGCCAGCAGAGATCTTAGAGGCAGGGCCCTCTATGGCTACACCTTC
. TRBJ2-3 TRBD2 TRBV6-5 CASSDSGRGNTQYF TGTGCCAGCAGTGATAGCGGGAGGGGGAATACGCAGTATTTT
. TRBJ1-1 . TRBV29-1 CSVGRGLEGNTEAFF TGCAGCGTAGGCAGGGGTCTAGAAGGGAACACTGAAGCTTTCTTT
. TRBJ2-3 TRBD1 TRBV2 CASSRGTGAPDTQYF TGTGCCAGCAGCCGTGGGACAGGGGCTCCAGATACGCAGTATTTT
. TRBJ1-1 TRBD1 TRBV9 CASSGAGTGGVKGTEAFF TGTGCCAGCAGCGGAGCCGGGACAGGGGGCGTAAAGGGCACTGAAGCTTTCTTT
once TRBJ2-1 TRBD1 TRBV7-9 CASSLSRTGDEQFF TGTGCCAGCAGCTTAAGCAGGACAGGGGATGAGCAGTTCTTC
. TRBJ2-3 TRBD2 TRBV7-3 CASSFLAGGRTDTQYF TGTGCCAGCAGCTTCCTGGCGGGGGGGCGTACAGATACGCAGTATTTT
. TRBJ1-5 TRBD1 TRBV10-3 CAIRGAGQGNQPQHF TGTGCCATCAGGGGAGCCGGACAGGGCAATCAGCCCCAGCATTTT
. TRBJ2-3 TRBD1 TRBV28 CASSGTDTTSTDTQYF TGTGCCAGCAGCGGGACAGACACAACTAGCACAGATACGCAGTATTTT
. TRBJ2-2 TRBD1 TRBV11-1 CASSLKGTGRATGELFF TGTGCCAGCAGCTTGAAAGGGACAGGTCGGGCCACCGGGGAGCTGTTTTTT
. TRBJ1-2 . TRBV5-1 CASSLDRHSGGYTF TGCGCCAGCAGCTTGGACAGGCACAGTGGTGGCTACACCTTC
. TRBJ1-2 . TRBV2 CASSEYRAGYGYTF TGTGCCAGCAGTGAATACCGGGCGGGCTATGGCTACACCTTC
. TRBJ1-5 . TRBV7-9 CASSLGPEGNQPQHF TGTGCCAGCAGCTTAGGTCCGGAGGGCAATCAGCCCCAGCATTTT
few TRBJ2-5 TRBD1 TRBV12-5 CASAQGTGPETQYF TGTGCTAGTGCCCAGGGGACAGGGCCAGAGACCCAGTACTTC